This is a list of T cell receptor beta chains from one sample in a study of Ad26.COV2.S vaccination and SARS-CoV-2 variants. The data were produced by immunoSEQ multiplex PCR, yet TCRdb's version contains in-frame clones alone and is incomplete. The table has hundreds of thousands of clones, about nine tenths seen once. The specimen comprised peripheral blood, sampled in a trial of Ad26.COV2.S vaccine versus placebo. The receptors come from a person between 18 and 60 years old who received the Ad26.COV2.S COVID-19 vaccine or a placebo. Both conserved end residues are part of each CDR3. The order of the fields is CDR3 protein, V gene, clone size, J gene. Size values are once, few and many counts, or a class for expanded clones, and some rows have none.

CDR3: CASSVVPICIGYEQYF
V: TRBV9
size: NA
J: TRBJ2-7

CDR3: CASKATAGGSYEQYF
V: TRBV7-9
size: NA
J: TRBJ2-7

CDR3: CASSQDWQTEAFF
V: TRBV4-2
size: NA
J: TRBJ1-1

CDR3: CASSLGRQGNTEAFF
V: TRBV7-6
size: once
J: TRBJ1-1

CDR3: CASRGRETLNTEAFF
V: TRBV7-9
size: NA
J: TRBJ1-1

CDR3: CASSGQGYEQYF
V: TRBV9
size: NA
J: TRBJ2-7

CDR3: CASSYSIANEQFF
V: TRBV6-5
size: NA
J: TRBJ2-1

CDR3: CASSEGTSQETQYF
V: TRBV6-1
size: NA
J: TRBJ2-5

CDR3: CASSPQFSGKNIQYF
V: TRBV3-1/TRBV3-2
size: once
J: TRBJ2-4

CDR3: CASSLFGGHGGTDTQYF
V: TRBV5-8
size: once
J: TRBJ2-3

CDR3: CASSLLAGDQETQYF
V: TRBV7-6
size: NA
J: TRBJ2-5

CDR3: CASSPRQGLTDNEQFF
V: TRBV5-4
size: NA
J: TRBJ2-1

CDR3: CASSPGRGLAYNEQFF
V: TRBV7-8
size: NA
J: TRBJ2-1

CDR3: CASSEDRGTDTQYF
V: TRBV2
size: NA
J: TRBJ2-3

CDR3: CASSQAQPDTQYF
V: TRBV4-1
size: NA
J: TRBJ2-3

CDR3: CASSPMVAGGSYEQYF
V: TRBV7-7
size: NA
J: TRBJ2-7

CDR3: CARTYRGTLYSNQPQHF
V: TRBV23-1
size: NA
J: TRBJ1-5

CDR3: CASSQFSFANTGELFF
V: TRBV3-1/TRBV3-2
size: once
J: TRBJ2-2

CDR3: CASSPDSGSTDTQYF
V: TRBV18
size: NA
J: TRBJ2-3

CDR3: CASSPGDIDSNQPQHF
V: TRBV5-1
size: few
J: TRBJ1-5

CDR3: CAGRLRWDTDTGELFF
V: TRBV7-9
size: NA
J: TRBJ2-2

CDR3: CASGLAGDQPQHF
V: TRBV12-5
size: NA
J: TRBJ1-5

CDR3: CSVGSQGLLGTGELFF
V: TRBV29-1
size: NA
J: TRBJ2-2

CDR3: CASSKDRGAADTQYF
V: TRBV5-4
size: NA
J: TRBJ2-3

CDR3: CASSMKDRGEKLFF
V: TRBV5-1
size: NA
J: TRBJ1-4

CDR3: CASTQITGFNNSPLHF
V: TRBV27
size: once
J: TRBJ1-6